This TCR beta chain was sequenced for a study of blood T cell repertoires in COVID-19. Clones were sequenced by immunoSEQ multiplex PCR, and TCRdb holds only the in-frame ones, with some missing. The table shows hundreds of thousands of clones, with approximately 86% occurring only once. The CDR3 is 16 amino acids. Trimming at V came to 6 bases and at J to 0 bases, leaving 8 bases not matched to a gene. CDR1 and CDR2 from the germline V gene are KGHSH and LQKENI. The chain is built from TRBV18 and TRBJ1-3; 7 bases map to TRBD1. Specimen: peripheral blood. The clonotype originates from an older man with acute or convalescent COVID-19. The CDR3 sequence: CASSPWTGSSGNTIYF. Here the CDR3 DNA reads TGTGCCAGCTCTCCCTGGACAGGTTCCTCTGGAAACACCATATATTTT.